The rows below give T cell receptor beta chains drawn from one sample of a study of response to subunit inactivated influenza vaccine. Each CDR3 protein is one row after TCRdb ran MiXCR on the RT-PCR reads. The sample lists some 640,000 distinct CDR3 sequences; approximately 15% were seen once. The specimen comprised PBMCs from blood, sampled 14 to 15 days before vaccination. These receptor sequences come from a man aged 50-59 years who received an inactivated influenza vaccine. Each CDR3 is given with its conserved first and last residue. D genes are given only for firm matches. Expanded clones get a size class; other rows say once, few or many, or leave the size out.

j_gene: TRBJ2-2; d_gene: -; v_gene: TRBV12-3/TRBV12-4; abundance: -; CDR3nt: TGTGCCAGCACCTTGGGGCTAGCCGACACCGGGGAGCTGTTTTTT; CDR3aa: CASTLGLADTGELFF
j_gene: TRBJ2-7; d_gene: -; v_gene: TRBV29-1; abundance: many; CDR3nt: TGCAGCGTTGAAAGGGACTTCGAGCAGTACTTC; CDR3aa: CSVERDFEQYF
j_gene: TRBJ1-1; d_gene: -; v_gene: TRBV9; abundance: -; CDR3nt: TGTGCCAGCAGCGACGGGACGGGGAACACTGAAGCTTTCTTT; CDR3aa: CASSDGTGNTEAFF
j_gene: TRBJ2-1; d_gene: -; v_gene: TRBV4-2; abundance: -; CDR3nt: TGTGCCAGCAGCCAAGATGGGGAGACCTACAATGAGCAGTTCTTC; CDR3aa: CASSQDGETYNEQFF
j_gene: TRBJ2-1; d_gene: TRBD2; v_gene: TRBV12-3/TRBV12-4; abundance: few; CDR3nt: TGTGCCAGCAGTTTATTGTTGGGGGGGAATGAGCAGTTCTTC; CDR3aa: CASSLLLGGNEQFF
j_gene: TRBJ2-3; d_gene: TRBD2; v_gene: TRBV20-1; abundance: few; CDR3nt: TGCAGTGCTAGGGACCGGACTAGCGGGAGCTGGAGCACAGATACGCAGTATTTT; CDR3aa: CSARDRTSGSWSTDTQYF
j_gene: TRBJ1-1; d_gene: -; v_gene: TRBV20-1; abundance: few; CDR3nt: TGCAGTGCTACCGGGGCAGGGGCGATGAACACTGAAGCTTTCTTT; CDR3aa: CSATGAGAMNTEAFF
j_gene: TRBJ1-2; d_gene: TRBD1; v_gene: TRBV5-1; abundance: few; CDR3nt: TGCGCCAGCAGCTGGGGACAGGGTGGCTATGGCTACACCTTC; CDR3aa: CASSWGQGGYGYTF
j_gene: TRBJ2-1; d_gene: -; v_gene: TRBV6-2/TRBV6-3; abundance: many; CDR3nt: TGTGCCAGCAGTTACTCGATCGGCAGACCCGAGCAGTTCTTC; CDR3aa: CASSYSIGRPEQFF
j_gene: TRBJ2-1; d_gene: TRBD1; v_gene: TRBV6-1; abundance: many; CDR3nt: TGTGCCAGCAGTACGACAGGGGAACAGTTCTTC; CDR3aa: CASSTTGEQFF
j_gene: TRBJ2-3; d_gene: TRBD2; v_gene: TRBV12-3/TRBV12-4; abundance: -; CDR3nt: TGTGCCAGCACCTCTAACGGGAGGACAGATACGCAGTATTTT; CDR3aa: CASTSNGRTDTQYF
j_gene: TRBJ1-2; d_gene: TRBD1; v_gene: TRBV6-5; abundance: few; CDR3nt: TGTGCCAGCAGTTCCCCCGGGACAGGTCACTATGGCTACACCTTC; CDR3aa: CASSSPGTGHYGYTF
j_gene: TRBJ2-3; d_gene: -; v_gene: TRBV25-1; abundance: -; CDR3nt: TGTGCCAGCAGGAGCTTCTATGGAGATACGCAGTATTTT; CDR3aa: CASRSFYGDTQYF
j_gene: TRBJ2-5; d_gene: TRBD1; v_gene: TRBV7-2; abundance: -; CDR3nt: TGTGCCAGCAGTTTCGGGACAGGGGGTGGAGAGACCCAGTACTTC; CDR3aa: CASSFGTGGGETQYF
j_gene: TRBJ2-2; d_gene: -; v_gene: TRBV5-1; abundance: many; CDR3nt: TGCGCCAGCAGCTTGTTCGGGCCGAACACCGGGGAGCTGTTTTTT; CDR3aa: CASSLFGPNTGELFF
j_gene: TRBJ2-1; d_gene: TRBD2; v_gene: TRBV24-1; abundance: -; CDR3nt: TGTGCCACCAGTTCGGCGGGAGGGCCTTTCTACAATGAGCAGTTCTTC; CDR3aa: CATSSAGGPFYNEQFF
j_gene: TRBJ2-1; d_gene: TRBD2; v_gene: TRBV27; abundance: few; CDR3nt: TGTGCCAGCAGTTTAAGCCTAGCGGGAGATGAGCAGTTCTTC; CDR3aa: CASSLSLAGDEQFF
j_gene: TRBJ2-3; d_gene: -; v_gene: TRBV20-1; abundance: few; CDR3nt: TGCAGTGCTAGAGATAAAGCCACAGATACGCAGTATTTT; CDR3aa: CSARDKATDTQYF
j_gene: TRBJ2-5; d_gene: -; v_gene: TRBV29-1; abundance: few; CDR3nt: TGCAGCGTTGAAACGCGGGGTGGGGAGACCCAGTACTTC; CDR3aa: CSVETRGGETQYF
j_gene: TRBJ1-1; d_gene: -; v_gene: TRBV5-6; abundance: -; CDR3nt: TGTGCCAGCAGCTTCACAGGGAGGGGCTCCCGGGGAACTGAAGCTTTCTTT; CDR3aa: CASSFTGRGSRGTEAFF
j_gene: TRBJ1-6; d_gene: TRBD1; v_gene: TRBV10-3; abundance: -; CDR3nt: TGTGCCATCAGCCAACAGGGGAGGGAGTCACCCCTCCACTTT; CDR3aa: CAISQQGRESPLHF
j_gene: TRBJ2-7; d_gene: TRBD2; v_gene: TRBV4-3; abundance: few; CDR3nt: TGCGCCAGCAGCCAAGCCGGGACTAGCGGATACGAGCAGTACTTC; CDR3aa: CASSQAGTSGYEQYF
j_gene: TRBJ1-2; d_gene: TRBD1; v_gene: TRBV10-3; abundance: few; CDR3nt: TGTGCCATCAGTGACCCCGGGACAGGGGACTATGGCTACACCTTC; CDR3aa: CAISDPGTGDYGYTF
j_gene: TRBJ1-2; d_gene: -; v_gene: TRBV18; abundance: many; CDR3nt: TGTGCCAGCTCACTGATAACTAACTATGGCTACACCTTC; CDR3aa: CASSLITNYGYTF
j_gene: TRBJ1-5; d_gene: -; v_gene: TRBV2; abundance: few; CDR3nt: TGTGCCAGCAGTGACCGTTCCTTTAGCAATCAGCCCCAGCATTTT; CDR3aa: CASSDRSFSNQPQHF
j_gene: TRBJ2-1; d_gene: -; v_gene: TRBV5-1; abundance: -; CDR3nt: TGCGCCAGCAGCTTGTCGGATTACTACAATGAGCAGTTCTTC; CDR3aa: CASSLSDYYNEQFF
j_gene: TRBJ2-3; d_gene: -; v_gene: TRBV4-3; abundance: -; CDR3nt: TGCGCCAGCAGCCCAACGTTTGTAACAGGGATGGTAACGCAGTATTTT; CDR3aa: CASSPTFVTGMVTQYF
j_gene: TRBJ2-7; d_gene: -; v_gene: TRBV12-3/TRBV12-4; abundance: many; CDR3nt: TGTGCCAGCAGTCTCCTGACTCAGGAGCAGTACTTC; CDR3aa: CASSLLTQEQYF
j_gene: TRBJ2-1; d_gene: -; v_gene: TRBV6-2/TRBV6-3; abundance: few; CDR3nt: TGTGCCAGCAGTTACTCGATGGTGCAGGAGCAGTTCTTC; CDR3aa: CASSYSMVQEQFF
j_gene: TRBJ2-2; d_gene: -; v_gene: TRBV7-2; abundance: -; CDR3nt: TGTGCCAGCCGCTTGGGGGTAGCCCACACCGGGGAGCTGTTTTTT; CDR3aa: CASRLGVAHTGELFF
j_gene: TRBJ1-2; d_gene: -; v_gene: TRBV7-2; abundance: -; CDR3nt: TGTGCCAGCAGCTTAGCCGGGCCCGGCTACACCTTC; CDR3aa: CASSLAGPGYTF
j_gene: TRBJ2-7; d_gene: -; v_gene: TRBV12-3/TRBV12-4; abundance: -; CDR3nt: TGTGCCAGCAGTCCCGCCCGGGGACATCGCTACGAGCAGTACTTC; CDR3aa: CASSPARGHRYEQYF
j_gene: TRBJ2-5; d_gene: -; v_gene: TRBV10-3; abundance: -; CDR3nt: TGTGCCATCAGGTACCAAGAGACCCAGTACTTC; CDR3aa: CAIRYQETQYF
j_gene: TRBJ2-7; d_gene: -; v_gene: TRBV7-2; abundance: -; CDR3nt: TGTGCCAGCAGCCCTTTTTCGGGGATGTACGAGCAGTACTTC; CDR3aa: CASSPFSGMYEQYF
j_gene: TRBJ2-5; d_gene: TRBD2; v_gene: TRBV25-1; abundance: few; CDR3nt: TGTGCCAGCAGTGAATGGGGGGGTCCGGAGACCCAGTACTTC; CDR3aa: CASSEWGGPETQYF
j_gene: TRBJ1-4; d_gene: -; v_gene: TRBV12-3/TRBV12-4; abundance: few; CDR3nt: TGTGCCAGCAGTTCTACTCAGGGTTTGGGGGAAAAACTGTTTTTT; CDR3aa: CASSSTQGLGEKLFF
j_gene: TRBJ2-1; d_gene: TRBD1; v_gene: TRBV18; abundance: -; CDR3nt: TGTGCCAGCTCACGGGACAGGGCTGGTTCCTACAATGAGCAGTTCTTC; CDR3aa: CASSRDRAGSYNEQFF
j_gene: TRBJ2-1; d_gene: TRBD2; v_gene: TRBV30; abundance: -; CDR3nt: TGTGCCTGGAGTGGGCCTAGCGGTAGCTCCTACAATGAGCAGTTCTTC; CDR3aa: CAWSGPSGSSYNEQFF
j_gene: TRBJ1-5; d_gene: TRBD1; v_gene: TRBV19; abundance: few; CDR3nt: TGTGCCAGTAGCAGGGGGATAGATCAGCCCCAGCATTTT; CDR3aa: CASSRGIDQPQHF